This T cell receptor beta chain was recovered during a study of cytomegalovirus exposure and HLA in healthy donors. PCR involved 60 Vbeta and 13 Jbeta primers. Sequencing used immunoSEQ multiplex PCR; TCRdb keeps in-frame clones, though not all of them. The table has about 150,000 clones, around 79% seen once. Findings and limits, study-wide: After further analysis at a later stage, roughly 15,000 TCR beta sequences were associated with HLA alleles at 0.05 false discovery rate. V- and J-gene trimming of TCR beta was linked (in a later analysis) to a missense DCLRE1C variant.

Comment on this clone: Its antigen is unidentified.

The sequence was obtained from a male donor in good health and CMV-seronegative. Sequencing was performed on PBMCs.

In nucleotides, the CDR3 is TGCAGCGTTGAACGGTGGGGAGGAGGGGAAAAACTGTTTTTT. This encodes CSVERWGGGEKLFF. V usage is TRBV29-1 and J usage is TRBJ1-4; D call uncertain. Germline values: CDR1 SQVTM, CDR2 ANQGSEA. There are 14 residues in the CDR3. Trimming cost V 2 bases and J 8 bases, with 15 bases left between them.